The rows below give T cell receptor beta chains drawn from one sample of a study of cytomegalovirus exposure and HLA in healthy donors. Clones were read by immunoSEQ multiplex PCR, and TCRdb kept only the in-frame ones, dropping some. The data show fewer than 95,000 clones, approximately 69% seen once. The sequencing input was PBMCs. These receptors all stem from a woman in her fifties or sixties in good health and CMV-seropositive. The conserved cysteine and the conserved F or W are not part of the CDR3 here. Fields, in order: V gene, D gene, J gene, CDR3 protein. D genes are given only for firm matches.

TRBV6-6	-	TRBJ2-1	ASSYTRNNEQF
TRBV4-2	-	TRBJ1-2	ASSLFRDSNYGYT
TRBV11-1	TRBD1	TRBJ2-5	ASSLGTVRETQY
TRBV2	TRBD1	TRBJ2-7	ASGDSPIYEQY
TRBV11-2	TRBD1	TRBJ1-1	ASSSTGDTEAF
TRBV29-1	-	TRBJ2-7	SVQSGQSYEQY
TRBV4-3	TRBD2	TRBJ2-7	ASSQEGGLAGAREQY
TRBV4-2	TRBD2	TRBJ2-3	ASSLGLAGALDTQY
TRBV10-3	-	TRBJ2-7	AISDTIFYEQY
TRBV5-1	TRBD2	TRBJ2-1	ASSLGFGGSYNEQF
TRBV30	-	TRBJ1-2	AWNARDYGYT